The 14 T cell receptor beta chains reported below all come from one sample, sequenced in a study of metastatic and nonmetastatic thyroid tumors. From the PCR reads, TCRdb re-called clones with MiXCR. The sample has 11,000 or so clones, about 25% seen once. All patients reached thyroid surgery having received no treatment beforehand. Input material: tumor tissue. These receptors all stem from a female donor with papillary thyroid cancer or a benign thyroid nodule (not recorded which). Some clones in this sample may be carry-over from other donors' samples.

This chain uses TRBV6-1 with TRBJ1-5; a possible D gene is TRBD1 (6 bases). The germline V gene encodes CDR1 MNHNS and CDR2 SASEGT. The ends were cut back, 7 bases at V and 3 bases at J, with 10 bases in the middle. The CDR3 loop spans 13 amino acids. The CDR3 sequence: CASTGQINQPQHF. CDR3 sequence (DNA): TGTGCCAGCACTGGACAGATCAATCAGCCCCAGCATTTT.

The chain carries TRBV5-1 and TRBJ2-5; unclear D gene. The germline gives CDR1 SGHRS, CDR2 YFSETQ. The CDR3 consists of 13 residues. The V end was cut by 4 bases, the J end by 5 bases, with 12 bases between. The CDR3 is CASSVGTHETQYF. Written as DNA, the CDR3 is TGCGCCAGCAGCGTCGGAACTCACGAGACCCAGTACTTC.

The V gene is TRBV20-1, the J gene TRBJ2-3; D gene uncertain. CDR1 is DFQATT, CDR2 SNEGSKA, per germline (reference sequence). This CDR3 has 11 residues. The V and J ends lost 5 bases and 5 bases respectively, with 8 bases between them. The CDR3: CSARKVDTQYF. The CDR3 DNA sequence: TGCAGTGCTCGTAAAGTAGATACGCAGTATTTT.

Only one count was recorded for this clone. The CDR3 DNA reads as TGTGCCAGCAGCTTACAATTGTCGGGAGCCACAGATACGCAGTATTTT. Translation: CASSLQLSGATDTQYF. This chain joins TRBV11-2 and TRBJ2-3; D might be TRBD2 (6 bases). CDR3 length: 16 amino acids. Between the trimmed V and J ends, which lost 2 bases and 2 bases, there was a span of 14 bases. Germline V CDR1 and CDR2: SGHAT, FQNNGV.

This clone showed up many times. An end of the junction does not agree with germline; a read error may underlie this. V usage is TRBV5-6 and J usage is TRBJ1-6; no clear D gene. Germline V gene lookup returns CDR1 SGHDT and CDR2 YYEEEE. The CDR3 covers 13 residues. CDR3 coding DNA: TGTGCCGGCAGCTCCTGGAATAATTCACCCCTCCACTTT. Its protein is CAGSSWNNSPLHF.

CDR3 sequence: CASSLGAVSTDTQYF. As DNA, the CDR3 is TGCGCCAGCAGCTTGGGAGCGGTGAGCACAGATACGCAGTATTTT. The V gene is TRBV5-1, the J gene TRBJ2-3, with TRBD2 as a possible D gene (5 bases). V dropped 0 bases and J dropped 0 bases, with 8 bases sitting between them. CDR3 length: 15 amino acids. From germline, CDR1 is SGHRS and CDR2 YFSETQ.

This clone was recorded at least ten times. V is TRBV5-4 and J is TRBJ2-7; possible D gene TRBD2, 6 bases. Per germline, CDR1 SGHNT and CDR2 YYREEE (reference sequence). The CDR3 is 15 residues long. Trimming shortened V by 2 bases and J by 3 bases, and 15 bases separated the two germline ends. The DNA of the CDR3 is TGTGCCAGCAGCTTTGACCAGCGGACTATCTACGAGCAGTACTTC. Encoded protein: CASSFDQRTIYEQYF.

The rearrangement uses TRBV5-1 and TRBJ1-2; TRBD1 matches at 8 bases. The CDR3 runs 14 residues. The trim removed 3 bases at V and 3 bases at J, leaving 4 bases unmatched. Germline V gene sequence: CDR1 SGHRS, CDR2 YFSETQ. The DNA of the CDR3 is TGCGCCAGCAGCTACTCGACAGGGGACTATGGCTACACCTTC. It is translated as CASSYSTGDYGYTF.

This clone was detected many times. This rearrangement joins TRBV7-2 to TRBJ2-5; 12 bases align to TRBD2. The trim removed 6 bases at V and 2 bases at J, leaving 4 bases unmatched. The CDR3 is 15 amino acids. CDR1 is SGHTA, CDR2 FQGNSA, per germline. CDR3 sequence: CASRVGLAGQETQYF. The CDR3 DNA reads as TGTGCCAGCAGGGTAGGACTAGCGGGACAAGAGACCCAGTACTTC.

The chain uses TRBV20-1 and TRBJ2-3; 7 bases line up with TRBD2. Germline V lookup: CDR1 DFQATT, CDR2 SNEGSKA (reference sequence). V shed 2 bases, J shed 4 bases, and the junction held 6 bases outside the gene matches. The CDR3 runs 14 residues. The CDR3 coding sequence is TGCAGTGCTAGACCGGCGGGAGAGGCAGATACGCAGTATTTT. Protein product: CSARPAGEADTQYF.

This clone is labeled medium-sized. This rearrangement joins TRBV20-1 to TRBJ1-1; 8 bases align to TRBD1. Germline V gene data show CDR1 as DFQATT and CDR2 as SNEGSKA (reference sequence). The trim removed 5 bases at V and 0 bases at J, leaving 8 bases unmatched. There are 15 residues in the CDR3. This CDR3 reads CSAEDRDRLNTEAFF. For the CDR3, the DNA is TGCAGTGCTGAGGACCGGGACAGGCTGAACACTGAAGCTTTCTTT.

This clone came up a few times. The rearrangement joins TRBV6-5 to TRBJ2-7; 9 bases match TRBD1. This CDR3 is 14 amino acids long. With V trimmed by 6 bases and J by 6 bases, 9 bases remained unmatched. Germline CDR1 reads MNHEY; CDR2 reads SVGAGI. The CDR3 DNA reads TGTGCCAGCAGGTACGAACAGGGGGCAGGCGAGCAGTACTTC. Translation: CASRYEQGAGEQYF.

The V call is TRBV30, the J call TRBJ1-5; 9 bases are shared with TRBD1. There are 17 residues in the CDR3. In germline, CDR1 is GTSNPN, CDR2 SVGIG (reference sequence). With V trimmed by 2 bases and J by 3 bases, 11 bases remained unmatched. CDR3 loop: CAWSPLPRDRVNQPQHF. CDR3 coding DNA: TGTGCCTGGAGTCCCTTGCCCCGGGACAGGGTCAATCAGCCCCAGCATTTT.

This CDR3 is CASSAGRATDTQYF. The CDR3 region has the DNA TGTGCCAGTAGTGCCGGTCGGGCCACAGATACGCAGTATTTT. The chain joins TRBV19 to TRBJ2-3, with no clear D. CDR3 size: 14 residues. Trimming cost V 5 bases and J 2 bases, with 11 bases left between them. Per germline, CDR1 LNHDA and CDR2 SQIVND (reference sequence).